Following are 14 T cell receptor beta chains from one sample sequenced in a study of T cell repertoires in cytomegalovirus infection. In TCRdb, the reads were re-called with MiXCR into one record per CDR3 protein. The data contain hundreds of thousands of distinct CDR3 sequences, less than 25% of them seen just once; the ten biggest clones take up around 7.6%. The specimen was CD8+ T cells from PBMCs. The receptors derive from a human donor in good health (CMV status not recorded). Some clones in this sample may be carry-over from other donors' samples.

The V and J genes are TRBV6-5 and TRBJ1-1; no firm D call. Germline CDR1 MNHEY, CDR2 SVGAGI. This CDR3 contains 13 residues. V was trimmed by 0 bases and J by 11 bases, leaving 13 bases between them. CDR3 bases: TGTGCCAGCAGTTACTCCTCCAGTCCCCTCGCTTTCTTT. It is translated as CASSYSSSPLAFF.

The J gene is TRBJ2-2, the V gene TRBV6-1; 7 bases are a match to TRBD1. With 6 bases clipped from V and 3 bases from J, the junction kept 4 bases outside the gene matches. The CDR3 contains 14 residues. Germline CDR1 MNHNS, CDR2 SASEGT. The CDR3 reads CASRPGTDTGELFF. CDR3 coding DNA: TGTGCCAGCAGACCTGGGACAGACACCGGGGAGCTGTTTTTT.

The chain has TRBV6-6 and TRBJ1-5, with 7 bases matching TRBD1. The CDR3 runs 15 residues. Germline CDR1 and CDR2: MNHNY and SVGAGI (reference sequence). J gave up 3 bases and V 5 bases, and 7 bases lay outside the gene matches. CDR3 residues: CASSPQGEPNQPQHF. DNA for the CDR3: TGTGCCAGCAGTCCCCAGGGGGAGCCCAATCAGCCCCAGCATTTT.

V usage is TRBV29-1 and J usage is TRBJ2-2, with 10 bases matching TRBD2. Per the germline V gene, CDR1 is SQVTM and CDR2 is ANQGSEA. This CDR3 has 13 amino acids. V lost 5 bases, J lost 3 bases, and 0 bases stayed unmatched. The CDR3 spells CSVLAGDTGELFF. The CDR3 DNA follows: TGCAGCGTTCTAGCGGGAGACACCGGGGAGCTGTTTTTT.

CDR3 residues: CASSQSGVPFGDTQYF. Written as DNA, the CDR3 is TGTGCCAGCAGTCAATCCGGGGTCCCGTTTGGGGATACGCAGTATTTT. This chain connects TRBV6-2 or TRBV6-3 to TRBJ2-3, with D perhaps TRBD2 (5 bases). Germline V CDR1 and CDR2: MNHEY, SVGEGT. The CDR3 is 16 amino acids. Between the trimmed V and J ends, which lost 5 bases and 6 bases, there was a span of 21 bases.

This clonotype was seen ten or more times. V is TRBV7-2 and J is TRBJ2-1; D might be TRBD2 (6 bases). The V gene's germline CDR1 is SGHTA and CDR2 FQGNSA. Trimming removed 11 bases from V and 6 bases from J, with 11 bases in between. The CDR3 is 11 amino acids. The CDR3 region is CASRDSNEQFF. CDR3 bases: TGTGCCTCCCGGGACTCCAATGAGCAGTTCTTC.

The genes are TRBV25-1 and TRBJ2-2; perhaps TRBD1 as D (5 bases). Trimming shortened V by 2 bases and J by 0 bases, and 10 bases separated the two germline ends. Germline V lookup: CDR1 MGHDK, CDR2 SYGVNS. The CDR3 runs 16 residues. The CDR3: CASSEVAGSNTGELFF. The CDR3 nucleotides are TGTGCCAGCAGTGAAGTAGCAGGGTCGAACACCGGGGAGCTGTTTTTT.

This rearrangement joins TRBV28 to TRBJ2-7; D possibly matches TRBD1 or TRBD2 (5 bases each). V gave up 10 bases and J gave up 3 bases, with 13 bases separating them. CDR1 is MDHEN, CDR2 SYDVKM, per germline. This CDR3 is 12 amino acids long. CDR3 residues: CATEGTHYEQYV. The CDR3 nucleotides are TGTGCCACCGAGGGGACCCACTACGAGCAGTACGTC.

This chain connects TRBV27 to TRBJ1-1; 7 bases align to TRBD1. In germline, CDR1 is MNHEY, CDR2 SMNVEV (reference sequence). The junction had 3 bases not matched to a gene; V was cut back by 4 bases and J by 10 bases. This CDR3 is 11 amino acids long. The DNA for the CDR3 is TGTGCCAGCAGTTCACGACAGGGAGCTTTCTTT. This sequence encodes CASSSRQGAFF.

The sample holds a few counts of this clonotype. The rearrangement joins TRBV27 to TRBJ2-1, with a weak D call TRBD2 (5 bases). Between the trimmed V and J ends, which lost 4 bases and 2 bases, there was a span of 12 bases. The CDR3 is made up of 15 amino acids. Germline V lookup: CDR1 MNHEY, CDR2 SMNVEV (reference sequence). This CDR3 reads CASSWGDGPYNEQFF. The CDR3 DNA reads as TGTGCCAGCAGTTGGGGAGACGGCCCCTACAATGAGCAGTTCTTC.

This clonotype was seen only a few times. This chain links TRBV28 with TRBJ2-3; D perhaps matches TRBD1 (6 bases). V dropped 6 bases and J dropped 4 bases, with 17 bases sitting between them. The CDR3 runs 15 residues. Germline V gene data show CDR1 as MDHEN and CDR2 as SYDVKM. The DNA for the CDR3 is TGTGCCAGCAGACTTAGGGACATTCCCGCAGATACGCAGTATTTT. It yields the protein CASRLRDIPADTQYF.

In nucleotides, the CDR3 is TGCAGTGCTAGATCAGGGGGCTCTGAAGCTTTCTTT. It translates to CSARSGGSEAFF. V gene TRBV20-1 combines with J gene TRBJ1-1, with 8 bases that match TRBD1. V trimming: 2 bases; J trimming: 6 bases; junction bases outside the gene matches: 2. From germline, CDR1 is DFQATT and CDR2 SNEGSKA (reference sequence). There are 12 residues in the CDR3.

This rearrangement joins TRBV29-1 to TRBJ2-2; D is perhaps TRBD2 (5 bases). CDR1 SQVTM and CDR2 ANQGSEA come from the germline V gene. The CDR3 consists of 13 residues. The germline V and J ends were trimmed by 7 bases and 1 base, with 10 bases remaining between them. CDR3 protein: CSGGQENTGELFF. The CDR3 DNA is TGCAGCGGAGGGCAGGAGAACACCGGGGAGCTGTTTTTT.

By share, this clonotype counts as medium-sized (0.01 to 0.1%). The chain has TRBV28 and TRBJ2-1; tentatively, D is TRBD1 (6 bases). The CDR3 loop spans 12 amino acids. V was cut by 6 bases and J by 9 bases, with 12 bases left in between. Germline V gives CDR1 MDHEN, CDR2 SYDVKM. CDR3 protein: CASSFTGTEQFF. For the CDR3, the DNA is TGTGCCAGCAGCTTTACAGGGACTGAGCAGTTCTTC.